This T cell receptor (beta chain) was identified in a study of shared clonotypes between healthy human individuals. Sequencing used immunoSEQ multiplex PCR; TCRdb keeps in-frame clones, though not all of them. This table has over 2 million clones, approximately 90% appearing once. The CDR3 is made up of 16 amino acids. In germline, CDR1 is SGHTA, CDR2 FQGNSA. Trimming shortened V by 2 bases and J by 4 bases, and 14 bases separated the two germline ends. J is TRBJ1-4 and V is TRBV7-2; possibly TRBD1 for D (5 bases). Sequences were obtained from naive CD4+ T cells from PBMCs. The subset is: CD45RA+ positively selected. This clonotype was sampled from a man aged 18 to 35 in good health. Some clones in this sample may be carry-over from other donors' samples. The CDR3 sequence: CASSLRDPGLNEKLFF. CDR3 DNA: TGTGCCAGCAGCTTAAGAGATCCGGGGCTTAATGAAAAACTGTTTTTT. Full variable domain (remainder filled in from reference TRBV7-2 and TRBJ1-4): GAGVSQSPSNKVTEKGKDVELRCDPISGHTALYWYRQSLGQGLEFLIYFQGNSAPDKSGLPSDRFSAERTGGSVSTLTIQRTQQEDSAVYLCASSLRDPGLNEKLFFGSGTQLSVL.